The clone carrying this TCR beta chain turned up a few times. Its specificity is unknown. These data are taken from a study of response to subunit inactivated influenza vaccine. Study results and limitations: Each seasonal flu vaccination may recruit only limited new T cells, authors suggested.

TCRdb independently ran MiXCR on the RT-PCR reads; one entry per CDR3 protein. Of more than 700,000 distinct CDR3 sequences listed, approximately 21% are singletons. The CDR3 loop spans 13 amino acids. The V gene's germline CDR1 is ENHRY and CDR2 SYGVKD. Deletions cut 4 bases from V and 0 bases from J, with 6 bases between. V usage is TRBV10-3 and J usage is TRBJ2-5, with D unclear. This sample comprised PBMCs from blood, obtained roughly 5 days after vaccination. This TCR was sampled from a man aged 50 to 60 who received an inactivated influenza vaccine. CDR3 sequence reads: CAISVSYQETQYF. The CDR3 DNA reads TGTGCCATCAGTGTTTCGTACCAAGAGACCCAGTACTTC.